This T cell receptor (beta chain) was sequenced in a study of blood T cell repertoires in COVID-19. The CDR3 totals 15 residues. V shed 4 bases and J 2 bases; nucleotides not matched to a gene: 5. Germline V gene lookup returns CDR1 ENHRY and CDR2 SYGVKD. As handled by the study authors: Reference gene primer amplification gave nucleated cell count estimates. Here immunoSEQ multiplex PCR was the method, and the copy in TCRdb shows in-frame clones only, minus some. Clone size and the V and J calls come from that table; the DNA yielded D and trimming. The sample lists around 270,000 clones; 70% to 90% were seen once. Cohort allocation depended upon clinical history that participants reported.

The origin of this receptor is a woman aged 25 to 39 who had recovered from COVID-19. The chain carries TRBV10-3 and TRBJ2-3, with 8 bases that match TRBD2. Sequencing was carried out using PBMCs or T cells enriched from blood (not recorded which). CDR3 protein: CAISVAGPSTDTQYF. The DNA of the CDR3 is TGTGCCATCAGTGTAGCGGGACCCTCCACAGATACGCAGTATTTT.